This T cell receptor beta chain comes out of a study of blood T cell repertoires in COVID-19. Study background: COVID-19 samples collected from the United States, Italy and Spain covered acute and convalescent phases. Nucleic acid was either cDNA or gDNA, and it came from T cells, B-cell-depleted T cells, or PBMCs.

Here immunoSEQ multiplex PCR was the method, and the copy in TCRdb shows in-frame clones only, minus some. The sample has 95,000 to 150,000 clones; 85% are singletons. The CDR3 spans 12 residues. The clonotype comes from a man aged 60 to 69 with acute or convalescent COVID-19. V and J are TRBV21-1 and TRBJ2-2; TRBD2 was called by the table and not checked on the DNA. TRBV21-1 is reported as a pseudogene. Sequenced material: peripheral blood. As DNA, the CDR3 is TGTGCCAGCATAGGGGGGGTTGAGGAGCTGTTTTTT. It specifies CASIGGVEELFF.